The rows below give T cell receptor beta chains drawn from one sample of a study of cytomegalovirus exposure and HLA in healthy donors. The repertoire was sequenced with immunoSEQ multiplex PCR; TCRdb's copy has only in-frame clones and lacks some. The data contain 150,000 to 200,000 clones, 85% of them singletons. Sequencing was carried out using PBMCs. The origin of the receptors is a man aged 30-40 years in good health and CMV-seropositive. The CDR3 runs from the conserved cysteine through the conserved F or W. A D gene is named only where the DNA matches it firmly. Rows give clone size only sometimes, using once, few, many, or a class for an expanded clone.

clone_size d_call j_call v_call cdr3_nt cdr3_aa
NA NA TRBJ1-1 TRBV2 TGTGCCAGCAGTGATATAGGACAGTCAATGAACACTGAAGCTTTCTTT CASSDIGQSMNTEAFF
NA NA TRBJ2-5 TRBV19 TGTGCCAGTAGTATATATGAGACCCAGTACTTC CASSIYETQYF
NA TRBD2 TRBJ2-3 TRBV27 TGTGCCAGCACTTCTTTAAGGACTAGCTCCTTCAATACGCAGTATTTT CASTSLRTSSFNTQYF
NA NA TRBJ2-7 TRBV27 TGTGCCACCGCCCATCTCGGCCGAACAGGCCTCTACGAGCAGTACTTC CATAHLGRTGLYEQYF
NA NA TRBJ2-3 TRBV10-2 TGCGCCAGCAGTGAGTTTGAGTTGGCGGGGTCTAGCACAGATACGCAGTATTTT CASSEFELAGSSTDTQYF
NA NA TRBJ1-5 TRBV9 TGTGCCAGCAGCGTAGACGGTTACTCCAATCAGCCCCAGCATTTT CASSVDGYSNQPQHF
NA TRBD2 TRBJ2-1 TRBV27 TGTGCCAGCAGTTTAGGGGCCGGGGGGGAGGGAGAGCAGTTCTTC CASSLGAGGEGEQFF
NA NA TRBJ1-4 TRBV5-4 TGTGCCAGCAGCTTGGATCGGGGGGGAAAACTGTTTTTT CASSLDRGGKLFF
few NA TRBJ1-6 TRBV7-2 TGTGCCAGCAGCTTATCTGGCGGTGGGTATAATTCACCCCTCCACTTT CASSLSGGGYNSPLHF
NA NA TRBJ1-2 TRBV18 TGTGCCAGCTCACCAGATAGGGCAGGAGGATATGGCTACACCTTC CASSPDRAGGYGYTF
NA NA TRBJ1-2 TRBV6-5 TGTGCCAGCAGTTACTCCCAAGCCGATGGCTACACCTTC CASSYSQADGYTF
NA NA TRBJ2-5 TRBV11-2 TGTGCCAGCAGCCCTACCCAGCGGCTGGTCGAGACCCAGTACTTC CASSPTQRLVETQYF
NA NA TRBJ2-3 TRBV15 TGTGCCACCAGTCCGAGCAACACAGATACGCAGTATTTT CATSPSNTDTQYF
NA TRBD1 TRBJ1-2 TRBV19 TGTGCCAGTAGTGGGGGACAGGGGGCGCGGTATGGCTACACCTTC CASSGGQGARYGYTF
NA NA TRBJ2-3 TRBV11-3 TGTGCCAGCAGCGCGGACAACACAGATACGCAGTATTTT CASSADNTDTQYF
NA TRBD2 TRBJ2-7 TRBV10-2 TGCGCCAGCAGTGATGCCGGGACTAGCGGGGCATACGAGCAGTACTTC CASSDAGTSGAYEQYF